The entry that follows covers one T cell receptor beta chain sequence. These data come from a study of blood T cell repertoires in COVID-19. Study summary: Specimens from acute and convalescent COVID-19 originated in the United States, Italy and Spain. Sources were T cells, B-cell-depleted T cells, or PBMCs; the material itself was cDNA or gDNA.

This CDR3 region has 14 residues. CDR1 is MNHEY, CDR2 SMNVEV, per germline (reference sequence). Germline trimming cut 2 bases from V and 1 base from J; bases unmatched to any gene: 2. Original handling: Nucleated cell number was recorded as an estimate derived from reference gene primer amplification. Measured with immunoSEQ multiplex PCR; TCRdb has only the in-frame clones, and not every one. D and trimming were read from the DNA, whereas the V and J calls and clone size are those reported in that table. The data show hundreds of thousands of clones, about 87% seen once. This chain uses TRBV27 with TRBJ2-7; 7 positions match TRBD1. This clonotype was obtained from a human donor in a cohort sampled during active COVID-19. Sequences were obtained from peripheral blood. Here the CDR3 DNA reads TGTGCCAGCAGTTTAAAGGGACAGTCCTACGAGCAGTACTTC. It is translated as CASSLKGQSYEQYF.